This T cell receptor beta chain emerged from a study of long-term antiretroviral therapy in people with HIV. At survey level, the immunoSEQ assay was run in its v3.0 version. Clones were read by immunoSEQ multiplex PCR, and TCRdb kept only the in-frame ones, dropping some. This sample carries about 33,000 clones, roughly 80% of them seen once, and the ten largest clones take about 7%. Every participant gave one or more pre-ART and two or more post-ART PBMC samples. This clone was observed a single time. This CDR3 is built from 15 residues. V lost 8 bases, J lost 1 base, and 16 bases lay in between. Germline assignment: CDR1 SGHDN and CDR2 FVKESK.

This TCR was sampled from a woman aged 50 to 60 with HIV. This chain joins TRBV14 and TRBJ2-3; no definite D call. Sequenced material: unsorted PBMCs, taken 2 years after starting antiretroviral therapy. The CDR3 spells CASGISGSRTDTQYF. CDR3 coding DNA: TGTGCCAGCGGTATTTCGGGTAGTCGCACAGATACGCAGTATTTT.